What follows describes a single T cell receptor beta chain. Assay: immunoSEQ multiplex PCR; the TCRdb copy retains only in-frame clones and omits some. Counted here are over 70,000 clones, approximately 97% occurring once; the ten biggest clones make up 0.22%. This CDR3 region has 18 residues. These data originate in a study of technical replicates of blood from a few donors. The TCR was taken from a human donor in good health. V gene TRBV21-1 combines with J gene TRBJ2-3; TRBD2, the table's D call, was not compared with the DNA. TRBV21-1 is designated a pseudogene. Input material: T cells isolated from PBMCs. CDR3 in DNA: TGTGCCAGCAGCAAATGGGGACTAGCAGATCCTAGCACAGATACGCAGTATTTT. Its protein is CASSKWGLADPSTDTQYF.